These 17 T cell receptor beta chains were sequenced from one sample in a study of CD8 T cells in ankylosing spondylitis. These TCRs' antigens remain unknown. TCRdb re-derived calls from the 5' RACE reads in MiXCR, one entry per CDR3 protein. The sample has some 130,000 distinct CDR3 sequences, over 15% seen once. The study, taken as a whole, reports: Ankylosing spondylitis blood seemed to carry a telltale TCR beta motif made of roughly eight highly homologous variants.

The sequenced material came from blood, either unsorted or a sorted T cell fraction (not recorded which). Receptors originate from a male donor with ankylosing spondylitis.

Ten or more counts support this clonotype. The chain carries TRBV7-9 and TRBJ2-2; D might be TRBD2 (6 bases). The CDR3 consists of 17 residues. Germline-derived CDR1 and CDR2 are SEHNR and FQNEAQ (reference sequence). V lost 7 bases and J lost 0, with 18 bases in between. Here the CDR3 reads CASIGGRTTANTGELFF. The CDR3 nucleotides are TGTGCCAGCATTGGAGGGAGGACCACTGCGAACACCGGGGAGCTGTTTTTT.

The chain carries TRBV6-1 and TRBJ1-1; a weak D match, TRBD1 (6 bases). Trimming took off 6 bases at V and 2 bases at J, with 16 bases between the two ends. CDR1 is MNHNS, CDR2 SASEGT, per germline. CDR3 size: 15 residues. The DNA for the CDR3 is TGTGCCAGCAGCCGCCTCGGGGGGCAAAACACTGAAGCTTTCTTT. Residues: CASSRLGGQNTEAFF.

This sequence joins TRBV6-5 and TRBJ2-2; D is unresolved. Germline CDR1 reads MNHEY; CDR2 reads SVGAGI. This CDR3 has 17 amino acids. Trimming took off 0 bases at V and 2 bases at J, with 13 bases between the two ends. The CDR3 protein is CASSYSGAPLNTGELFF. CDR3 sequence (DNA): TGTGCCAGCAGTTACTCGGGCGCACCATTAAACACCGGGGAGCTGTTTTTT.

This clonotype has just a few counts. This chain joins TRBV27 and TRBJ2-3; D is unclear. There are 12 residues in the CDR3. From germline, CDR1 is MNHEY and CDR2 SMNVEV (reference sequence). V lost 5 bases, J lost 0 bases, and 3 bases lay in between. CDR3 bases: TGTGCCAGCAGTCACAGCACAGATACGCAGTATTTT. It is translated as CASSHSTDTQYF.

Only a few counts were recorded for this clonotype. The V gene is TRBV10-3, the J gene TRBJ2-2; TRBD1 matches at 8 bases. V gave up 5 bases and J gave up 1 base; unmatched junction bases: 6. The germline V gene encodes CDR1 ENHRY and CDR2 SYGVKD. The CDR3 consists of 16 residues. CDR3 coding DNA: TGTGCCATCAGTTCTCTCGACAGGGGGAACACCGGGGAGCTGTTTTTT. This sequence encodes CAISSLDRGNTGELFF.

The chain recombines TRBV28 with TRBJ2-1, with 15 positions matching TRBD2. This CDR3 is built from 18 residues. Trimming removed 5 bases from V and 8 bases from J; junction bases left unmatched: 13. Germline CDR1 MDHEN, CDR2 SYDVKM. The CDR3 loop reads CASSLSMGLAGGFDEQFF. CDR3 sequence (DNA): TGTGCCAGCAGTCTCTCTATGGGACTAGCGGGAGGTTTTGATGAGCAGTTCTTC.

This clonotype was seen only a few times. The V and J genes are TRBV7-2 and TRBJ1-5; 7 positions match TRBD1. The CDR3 runs to 16 residues. Per the germline V gene, CDR1 is SGHTA and CDR2 is FQGNSA. V trimming: 4 bases; J trimming: 3 bases; junction bases outside the gene matches: 9. The CDR3 is CASSSGTVFSNQPQHF. The CDR3 DNA follows: TGTGCCAGCAGCTCCGGGACAGTTTTTTCCAATCAGCCCCAGCATTTT.

V usage is TRBV4-3 and J usage is TRBJ2-1, with D unclear. Between the trimmed V and J ends, which lost 1 base and 6 bases, there was a span of 13 bases. Germline V CDR1 and CDR2: LGHNA, YSLEER. There are 15 residues in the CDR3. DNA for the CDR3: TGCGCCAGCAGCCAAGCTGCCGGTCCCAGCAATGAGCAGTTCTTC. Protein sequence: CASSQAAGPSNEQFF.

This chain connects TRBV27 to TRBJ2-1, with TRBD1 identical over 8 bases. J gave up 7 bases and V 3 bases, and 2 bases lay outside the gene matches. CDR1 and CDR2 from the germline V gene are MNHEY and SMNVEV (reference sequence). This CDR3 region has 13 residues. CDR3 DNA sequence: TGTGCCAGCAGTTTCGACAGGGGTAATGAGCAGTTCTTC. Protein: CASSFDRGNEQFF.

This clonotype was detected only a few times. The gene calls are TRBV27 and TRBJ1-5; the D is unclear. The CDR3 covers 14 residues. Trimming left V 3 bases short and J 0 bases short, with 6 bases between. CDR1 and CDR2 (germline): MNHEY, SMNVEV (reference sequence). The CDR3 loop is CASSFDHSNQPQHF. CDR3 in DNA: TGTGCCAGCAGTTTTGACCATAGCAATCAGCCCCAGCATTTT.

This clonotype was counted at least ten times. The chain has TRBV11-2 and TRBJ1-1; D is undetermined. CDR3 length: 14 amino acids. Trimming removed 1 base from V and 0 bases from J, with 6 bases in between. Per germline, CDR1 SGHAT and CDR2 FQNNGV. CDR3 sequence: CASSLVGLNTEAFF. In DNA, the CDR3 is TGTGCCAGCAGCTTAGTCGGCCTGAACACTGAAGCTTTCTTT.

This clonotype has a handful of counts. This chain links TRBV4-3 with TRBJ2-6; possibly TRBD1 for D (6 bases). Trimming removed 0 bases from V and 0 bases from J, with 15 bases in between. Germline V gene lookup returns CDR1 LGHNA and CDR2 YSLEER. The CDR3 spans 19 residues. CDR3: CASSQDTGTSSSGANVLTF. The DNA for the CDR3 is TGCGCCAGCAGCCAAGATACAGGGACCTCCAGCTCTGGGGCCAACGTCCTGACTTTC.

This chain links TRBV29-1 with TRBJ2-7, with D tentatively TRBD2 (6 bases). This CDR3 comprises 13 residues. Trimming took 8 bases from V and 2 from J, leaving 16 bases between them. Germline CDR1 is SQVTM and CDR2 is ANQGSEA. CDR3 in DNA: TGCAGCACCCTCGGGGGAGGTGCCTACGAGCAGTACTTC. Amino acid sequence: CSTLGGGAYEQYF.

The chain recombines TRBV6-2 or TRBV6-3 with TRBJ2-1; 7 nucleotides agree with TRBD2. The V gene's germline CDR1 is MNHEY and CDR2 SVGEGT. The trim removed 8 bases at V and 7 bases at J, leaving 11 bases unmatched. The CDR3 sequence is 14 residues long. In DNA form, the CDR3 reads TGTGCCAGCCGGGACTACCTCGTTTGGAATGAGCAGTTCTTC. Its protein is CASRDYLVWNEQFF.

The chain employs TRBV11-2 and TRBJ2-7; TRBD1 is a possible D gene (5 bases). The CDR3 is made up of 13 amino acids. V gave up 4 bases and J gave up 3 bases, with 10 bases separating them. Germline lookup yields CDR1 SGHAT and CDR2 FQNNGV. The CDR3 is CASSSTGFYEQYF. The CDR3 nucleotides are TGTGCCAGCAGCTCAACAGGCTTCTACGAGCAGTACTTC.

This clonotype was found a few times. The J gene is TRBJ2-3, the V gene TRBV28, with 7 positions matching TRBD2. V lost 1 base to trimming and J lost 4 bases; unmatched junction nucleotides: 5. This CDR3 region has 15 residues. The germline V gene has CDR1 MDHEN and CDR2 SYDVKM. CDR3 bases: TGTGCCAGCAGTTTATTTGCGGGAGCTGCAGATACGCAGTATTTT. It codes for CASSLFAGAADTQYF.

The table lists this clonotype with a few counts. The chain joins TRBV20-1 to TRBJ2-1, with 11 positions matching TRBD2. CDR1 DFQATT and CDR2 SNEGSKA come from the germline V gene (reference sequence). V trimming: 6 bases; J trimming: 6 bases; junction bases outside the gene matches: 4. The CDR3 is 13 residues long. CDR3 residues: CSARLAGTNEQFF. DNA for the CDR3: TGCAGTGCCCGACTAGCGGGAACCAATGAGCAGTTCTTC.